This note documents a single T cell receptor (beta chain) sequence. Its antigen remains unidentified. Unique molecular identifiers tagged the TCRbeta library. TCRdb ran MiXCR on the PCR reads and lists one entry per CDR3 protein. The sample has around 250,000 distinct CDR3 sequences, about 25% seen once. This sample was taken from a study of T-cell reconstitution after alpha-beta-depleted transplantation in children. General study findings and limits: T cells produced anew were the main source of T-cell counts and diversity one year after transplant. Reportedly, only several hundred clones from non-depleted graft cells drove alpha-beta T-cell counts at about two months.

Germline trimming cut 0 bases from V and 4 bases from J; bases unmatched to any gene: 3. The CDR3 is made up of 15 amino acids. Germline V CDR1 and CDR2: MGHRA, YSYEKL. This TCR was sampled from a girl aged 2-15 years with Fanconi anemia, due to receive a stem cell transplant. The gene calls are TRBV4-1 and TRBJ2-3, with 8 bases aligning to TRBD2. Specimen: PBMCs, collected before TCRalphabeta/CD19-depleted stem cell transplant. The DNA of the CDR3 is TGCGCCAGCAGCCAAGAAAGCGGGAGAGCAGATACGCAGTATTTT. It is translated as CASSQESGRADTQYF.